This T cell receptor beta chain is drawn from a study of blood T cell repertoires in COVID-19. Turning to the study itself: COVID-19 samples, acute and convalescent, were from the United States, Italy and Spain. From T cells, B-cell-depleted T cells, or PBMCs came the material, which was cDNA or gDNA.

Authors' processing steps: Nucleated cell counts were estimated from reference gene primer amplification. Sequenced by immunoSEQ multiplex PCR; TCRdb stores in-frame clones only, minus some. V, J and clone size are those of that table, while D and trimming were read from the DNA. The sample includes around 300,000 clones, about four fifths of them seen just once. The V gene lost 7 bases and the J gene lost 8 bases, with 14 bases spanning the gap. Germline V gives CDR1 LNHDA, CDR2 SQIVND (reference sequence). This CDR3 contains 13 residues. This clone was found once. This sequence originates from a woman aged 45-60 years who had recovered from COVID-19. The specimen was peripheral blood. The chain joins TRBV19 to TRBJ1-4; D might be TRBD1 (6 bases). The CDR3 spells CASTEVGGEKLFF. The CDR3 nucleotides read TGTGCCAGTACCGAAGTAGGGGGAGAAAAACTGTTTTTT.